This TCR beta chain is drawn from a study of T cell repertoires in cytomegalovirus infection. Study in general: As its CMV epitopes, the study selected recently identified HLA-C-restricted and well-studied HLA-B-restricted targets. Indications of both CMV infection and matching HLA type were provided by public TCR beta signatures.

The CDR3 is 14 residues long. Trimming shortened V by 0 bases and J by 1 base, and 6 bases separated the two germline ends. Looked up from germline, CDR1 is LGHDT and CDR2 is YNNKEL (reference sequence). MiXCR, applied by TCRdb to the reads, yields one record per CDR3 protein. The data hold about 60,000 distinct CDR3 sequences, with roughly 21% observed a single time. Study conclusions and caveats: Dominating the ex vivo response were TCR beta clonotypes that were CMV-specific and HLA-C-restricted.

This clonotype showed up just a few times. No antigen is known for it. The chain uses TRBV3-1 and TRBJ2-5; D not resolved. The sequencing used CD8+ T cells from cultured PBMCs, collected from culture after CMV antigen stimulation. This sequence was found in a human donor in good health (CMV status not recorded). Some clones in this sample may be carry-over from other donors' samples. The chain's CDR3 is CASSQEVPQETQYF. DNA of the CDR3: TGTGCCAGCAGCCAAGAGGTGCCCCAAGAGACCCAGTACTTC.